The T cell receptor beta chain described here comes from a study of blood T cell repertoires in COVID-19. About the study: Specimens from acute and convalescent COVID-19 originated in the United States, Italy and Spain.

In the original workflow: Researchers report that nucleated cell counts were estimated from reference gene primer amplification. Sequencing was performed with immunoSEQ multiplex PCR; in TCRdb, only in-frame clones are kept and a portion is missing. V, J and clone size reflect that table, while D and trimming were determined from the DNA. The table lists about 170,000 clones, approximately 84% of them singletons, with 6% to 9% in the top ten. This CDR3 comprises 14 residues. Germline trimming cut 7 bases from V and 4 bases from J; bases unmatched to any gene: 4. Germline CDR1 LNHDA, CDR2 SQIVND (reference sequence).

The source of this sequence is a man aged 40-49 years who had recovered from COVID-19. The V call is TRBV19, the J call TRBJ2-2; the match to TRBD1 covers 9 bases. Sequencing was performed on peripheral blood. CDR3 nucleotide sequence: TGTGCCAGTATACAGGGGGCGTTCACCGGGGAGCTGTTTTTT. Translating gives CASIQGAFTGELFF.